The rows below give T cell receptor beta chains drawn from one sample of a study of lymphopenia after photon versus proton radiotherapy. This table comes from immunoSEQ multiplex PCR, and its TCRdb copy is limited to in-frame clones, with some not included. The data hold around 25,000 clones, with approximately 84% observed a single time. The input for sequencing was peripheral blood, taken from a patient treated with photon-based radiotherapy. These receptors were taken from a man aged 40-49 years with gastric cancer. The CDR3 runs from the conserved cysteine through the conserved F or W. A D gene is named only where the DNA matches it firmly. Some rows mark clone size as missing; the rest say once, few, many or name a class of expanded clone.

cdr3_aa: CASSWSASGYNEQFF
cdr3_nt: TGTGCCAGCAGCTGGTCGGCTAGCGGTTACAATGAGCAGTTCTTC
cdr3_length: 15
d_call: TRBD2
j_call: TRBJ2-1
v_call: TRBV5-5
clone_size: few

cdr3_aa: CASSVETVTDTQYF
cdr3_nt: TGTGCCAGCAGCGTAGAGACAGTCACAGATACGCAGTATTTT
cdr3_length: 14
d_call: .
j_call: TRBJ2-3
v_call: TRBV9
clone_size: .

cdr3_aa: CASTRQGVGNTEAFF
cdr3_nt: TGTGCCAGCACCAGACAGGGCGTGGGGAACACTGAAGCTTTCTTT
cdr3_length: 15
d_call: TRBD1
j_call: TRBJ1-1
v_call: TRBV2
clone_size: .

cdr3_aa: CASSFQGALETQYF
cdr3_nt: TGCGCCAGCAGCTTCCAGGGGGCTTTGGAGACCCAGTACTTC
cdr3_length: 14
d_call: TRBD1
j_call: TRBJ2-5
v_call: TRBV5-1
clone_size: .

cdr3_aa: CASSSPGQEDHEQYF
cdr3_nt: TGTGCCAGCAGCTCGCCGGGACAGGAGGACCACGAGCAGTACTTC
cdr3_length: 15
d_call: TRBD1
j_call: TRBJ2-7
v_call: TRBV5-4
clone_size: once

cdr3_aa: CASAEAPYEQYF
cdr3_nt: TGTGCCAGCGCCGAGGCCCCCTACGAGCAGTACTTC
cdr3_length: 12
d_call: .
j_call: TRBJ2-7
v_call: TRBV7-2
clone_size: .

cdr3_aa: CASRIRGAKNIQYF
cdr3_nt: TGTGCCAGCAGGATTCGGGGAGCCAAAAACATTCAGTACTTC
cdr3_length: 14
d_call: .
j_call: TRBJ2-4
v_call: TRBV6-1
clone_size: .

cdr3_aa: CASSSEGPGLTTDTQYF
cdr3_nt: TGTGCCAGCAGCTCCGAGGGCCCAGGTCTGACCACAGATACGCAGTATTTT
cdr3_length: 17
d_call: .
j_call: TRBJ2-3
v_call: TRBV7-8
clone_size: .

cdr3_aa: CASSETSGGTDTQYF
cdr3_nt: TGTGCCAGCAGCGAGACTAGCGGGGGGACAGATACGCAGTATTTT
cdr3_length: 15
d_call: TRBD2
j_call: TRBJ2-3
v_call: TRBV4-2
clone_size: .

cdr3_aa: CASSYWEGPTDTQYF
cdr3_nt: TGTGCCAGCAGTTACTGGGAGGGCCCCACAGATACGCAGTATTTT
cdr3_length: 15
d_call: TRBD2
j_call: TRBJ2-3
v_call: TRBV6-5
clone_size: .

cdr3_aa: CASSVGGGDIQYF
cdr3_nt: TGTGCCAGCAGTGTCGGCGGGGGCGACATTCAGTACTTC
cdr3_length: 13
d_call: .
j_call: TRBJ2-4
v_call: TRBV2
clone_size: .

cdr3_aa: CASGGAETQYF
cdr3_nt: TGTGCCAGCGGGGGGGCAGAGACCCAGTACTTC
cdr3_length: 11
d_call: .
j_call: TRBJ2-5
v_call: TRBV9
clone_size: .

cdr3_aa: CASSLIGETQYF
cdr3_nt: TGTGCCAGCAGCTTAATCGGGGAGACCCAGTACTTC
cdr3_length: 12
d_call: .
j_call: TRBJ2-5
v_call: TRBV7-9
clone_size: .

cdr3_aa: CASSERGTGGELFF
cdr3_nt: TGCGCCAGCAGTGAGCGGGGTACCGGCGGGGAGCTGTTTTTT
cdr3_length: 14
d_call: .
j_call: TRBJ2-2
v_call: TRBV10-2
clone_size: .

cdr3_aa: CASSPQGAGGYTF
cdr3_nt: TGTGCCAGCAGTCCACAGGGGGCGGGTGGCTACACCTTC
cdr3_length: 13
d_call: TRBD1
j_call: TRBJ1-2
v_call: TRBV27
clone_size: .

cdr3_aa: CASSTGTGTYEQYF
cdr3_nt: TGTGCCAGCAGTACCGGGACTGGGACCTACGAGCAGTACTTC
cdr3_length: 14
d_call: .
j_call: TRBJ2-7
v_call: TRBV2
clone_size: .

cdr3_aa: CASRLGQFPRGGYTF
cdr3_nt: TGTGCCAGCAGACTAGGACAGTTTCCCCGGGGTGGCTACACCTTC
cdr3_length: 15
d_call: .
j_call: TRBJ1-2
v_call: TRBV5-8
clone_size: .

cdr3_aa: CASSPLPVANEQFF
cdr3_nt: TGTGCCAGCTCACCCCTCCCGGTGGCCAATGAGCAGTTCTTC
cdr3_length: 14
d_call: .
j_call: TRBJ2-1
v_call: TRBV18
clone_size: .

cdr3_aa: CASSPNRVNQETQYF
cdr3_nt: TGTGCCAGCTCTCCCAACCGGGTTAACCAAGAGACCCAGTACTTC
cdr3_length: 15
d_call: .
j_call: TRBJ2-5
v_call: TRBV18
clone_size: .

cdr3_aa: CASSDPLGDTQYF
cdr3_nt: TGTGCCAGCAGCGATCCTCTGGGGGATACGCAGTATTTT
cdr3_length: 13
d_call: .
j_call: TRBJ2-3
v_call: TRBV9
clone_size: .

cdr3_aa: CASRLDRVKGETQYF
cdr3_nt: TGTGCCAGCAGACTGGACAGGGTAAAGGGTGAGACCCAGTACTTC
cdr3_length: 15
d_call: TRBD1
j_call: TRBJ2-5
v_call: TRBV5-8
clone_size: .

cdr3_aa: CASSLPGLFNSPLHF
cdr3_nt: TGTGCCAGCAGCTTACCGGGACTATTTAATTCACCCCTCCACTTT
cdr3_length: 15
d_call: .
j_call: TRBJ1-6
v_call: TRBV7-2
clone_size: .

cdr3_aa: CAWSGFKGEAFF
cdr3_nt: TGTGCCTGGAGTGGGTTTAAGGGCGAAGCTTTCTTT
cdr3_length: 12
d_call: .
j_call: TRBJ1-1
v_call: TRBV30
clone_size: .

cdr3_aa: CASSLGGMSGANVLTF
cdr3_nt: TGCGCCAGCAGCTTGGGAGGGATGTCTGGGGCCAACGTCCTGACTTTC
cdr3_length: 16
d_call: .
j_call: TRBJ2-6
v_call: TRBV5-1
clone_size: .

cdr3_aa: CASSQAVGSSYEQYF
cdr3_nt: TGTGCCAGCAGCCAAGCAGTGGGGAGCTCCTACGAGCAGTACTTC
cdr3_length: 15
d_call: .
j_call: TRBJ2-7
v_call: TRBV4-2
clone_size: .

cdr3_aa: CSAGQGSYEQYF
cdr3_nt: TGCAGCGCCGGACAGGGGTCCTACGAGCAGTACTTC
cdr3_length: 12
d_call: TRBD1
j_call: TRBJ2-7
v_call: TRBV29-1
clone_size: .

cdr3_aa: CASSLPGTDYTQYF
cdr3_nt: TGTGCCAGCAGCTTGCCTGGGACGGATTATACGCAGTATTTT
cdr3_length: 14
d_call: .
j_call: TRBJ2-3
v_call: TRBV5-4
clone_size: .

cdr3_aa: CASSMGGGRRADTQYF
cdr3_nt: TGTGCCAGTAGTATGGGCGGGGGGCGCCGGGCAGATACGCAGTATTTT
cdr3_length: 16
d_call: TRBD2
j_call: TRBJ2-3
v_call: TRBV19
clone_size: .

cdr3_aa: CASSTQGASNEKLFF
cdr3_nt: TGTGCCAGCAGCACCCAGGGGGCGAGTAATGAAAAACTGTTTTTT
cdr3_length: 15
d_call: TRBD1
j_call: TRBJ1-4
v_call: TRBV13
clone_size: .

cdr3_aa: CASSQGGTGVTEAFF
cdr3_nt: TGCGCCAGCAGCCAAGGGGGGACAGGGGTGACTGAAGCTTTCTTT
cdr3_length: 15
d_call: TRBD1
j_call: TRBJ1-1
v_call: TRBV4-3
clone_size: .

cdr3_aa: CASSLRGSGYNEQFF
cdr3_nt: TGTGCCAGCAGCTTAAGGGGGAGCGGGTACAATGAGCAGTTCTTC
cdr3_length: 15
d_call: .
j_call: TRBJ2-1
v_call: TRBV11-3
clone_size: .

cdr3_aa: CASSEAVQGDGYTF
cdr3_nt: TGTGCCAGCAGTGAAGCTGTACAGGGGGACGGCTACACCTTC
cdr3_length: 14
d_call: TRBD1
j_call: TRBJ1-2
v_call: TRBV6-1
clone_size: .

cdr3_aa: CASRDNWVGTGELFF
cdr3_nt: TGTGCCAGCAGGGATAATTGGGTAGGCACCGGGGAGCTGTTTTTT
cdr3_length: 15
d_call: .
j_call: TRBJ2-2
v_call: TRBV6-1
clone_size: .

cdr3_aa: CASSPTTGDYEQYF
cdr3_nt: TGTGCCAGCAGCCCGACGACAGGGGACTACGAGCAGTACTTC
cdr3_length: 14
d_call: TRBD1
j_call: TRBJ2-7
v_call: TRBV11-2
clone_size: .

cdr3_aa: CASSEGRTGTLSYNEQFF
cdr3_nt: TGTGCCAGCAGCGAGGGTAGGACAGGGACCCTTTCCTACAATGAGCAGTTCTTC
cdr3_length: 18
d_call: TRBD1
j_call: TRBJ2-1
v_call: TRBV5-6
clone_size: few

cdr3_aa: CASSPLGLGHTQYF
cdr3_nt: TGTGCCAGCAGCCCACTGGGACTAGGGCATACGCAGTATTTT
cdr3_length: 14
d_call: TRBD2
j_call: TRBJ2-3
v_call: TRBV9
clone_size: few

cdr3_aa: CSTGPNTEAFF
cdr3_nt: TGCAGTACCGGTCCGAACACTGAAGCTTTCTTT
cdr3_length: 11
d_call: .
j_call: TRBJ1-1
v_call: TRBV20-1
clone_size: .

cdr3_aa: CASSQVGGYGYTF
cdr3_nt: TGTGCCAGCAGCCAGGTGGGGGGCTATGGCTACACCTTC
cdr3_length: 13
d_call: .
j_call: TRBJ1-2
v_call: TRBV25-1
clone_size: .

cdr3_aa: CSVVPLAGPGYEQYF
cdr3_nt: TGCAGCGTTGTGCCCTTAGCGGGACCCGGCTACGAGCAGTACTTC
cdr3_length: 15
d_call: TRBD2
j_call: TRBJ2-7
v_call: TRBV29-1
clone_size: few

cdr3_aa: CASSRKGNSPLHF
cdr3_nt: TGCGCCAGCAGTCGGAAGGGGAATTCACCCCTCCACTTT
cdr3_length: 13
d_call: .
j_call: TRBJ1-6
v_call: TRBV23-1
clone_size: .

cdr3_aa: CASSWEFGETQYF
cdr3_nt: TGTGCCAGCTCATGGGAGTTCGGAGAGACCCAGTACTTC
cdr3_length: 13
d_call: .
j_call: TRBJ2-5
v_call: TRBV18
clone_size: .

cdr3_aa: CASSHRTGEGETQYF
cdr3_nt: TGCGCCAGCAGCCATAGGACAGGGGAGGGAGAGACCCAGTACTTC
cdr3_length: 15
d_call: TRBD1
j_call: TRBJ2-5
v_call: TRBV4-1
clone_size: .

cdr3_aa: CASSLTGTSTVTNTGELFF
cdr3_nt: TGTGCCAGTAGTCTGACCGGGACTTCCACCGTGACGAACACCGGGGAGCTGTTTTTT
cdr3_length: 19
d_call: .
j_call: TRBJ2-2
v_call: TRBV19
clone_size: .

cdr3_aa: CAWSPGGPTDTQYF
cdr3_nt: TGTGCCTGGAGTCCGGGAGGCCCCACAGATACGCAGTATTTT
cdr3_length: 14
d_call: TRBD2
j_call: TRBJ2-3
v_call: TRBV30
clone_size: few

cdr3_aa: CAISWGSYNEQFF
cdr3_nt: TGTGCCATCTCCTGGGGCTCCTACAATGAGCAGTTCTTC
cdr3_length: 13
d_call: .
j_call: TRBJ2-1
v_call: TRBV10-3
clone_size: .

cdr3_aa: CASSYIQGAGGELFF
cdr3_nt: TGTGCCAGCAGCTATATACAGGGGGCGGGCGGGGAGCTGTTTTTT
cdr3_length: 15
d_call: TRBD1
j_call: TRBJ2-2
v_call: TRBV4-2
clone_size: few

cdr3_aa: CASSLSEEEETYEQYF
cdr3_nt: TGTGCCAGCAGCTTGTCTGAAGAGGAGGAGACCTACGAGCAGTACTTC
cdr3_length: 16
d_call: .
j_call: TRBJ2-7
v_call: TRBV4-2
clone_size: .

cdr3_aa: CASSSTGGAYGYTF
cdr3_nt: TGTGCCAGCAGTTCGACAGGGGGCGCCTATGGCTACACCTTC
cdr3_length: 14
d_call: TRBD1
j_call: TRBJ1-2
v_call: TRBV2
clone_size: .